One TCR beta chain is described in this entry. A read error may produce the germline difference seen at one junction end. Germline assignment: CDR1 SGHAT and CDR2 FQNNGV. This CDR3 region has 13 residues. This entry is derived from a study of blood T cell repertoires in COVID-19. Study in general: Samples came from the United States, Italy and Spain, spanning acute and convalescent COVID-19. Sample material is recorded as cDNA or gDNA derived from T cells, B-cell-depleted T cells, or PBMCs.

In the study's own analysis: Reference gene primers were amplified, and this amplification served to estimate nucleated cell counts. The method was immunoSEQ multiplex PCR; TCRdb's version includes in-frame clones alone and lacks a portion of them. The V and J calls and clone size are taken from that table; D and trimming were inferred from the DNA. The repertoire consists of approximately 65,000 clones, with approximately 93% occurring once and the leading ten covering approximately 2.9%. The chain combines TRBV11-2 with TRBJ1-1, with D hard to call. The sequencing sample was made of peripheral blood. This TCR derives from a man between 70 and 80 years old with active COVID-19. CDR3 protein: CAGSTASATEAFF. In DNA, the CDR3 is TGTGCCGGCAGCACCGCTAGCGCCACTGAAGCTTTCTTT.